Below, 22 T cell receptor beta chains from the same sample are listed, as sequenced in a study of vaccination effects on CD4 cells after COVID-19. Their specific antigens are unknown. Once cultured for 10 to 11 days, the cells underwent separation to obtain CD4+ T cells. The assay was immunoSEQ multiplex PCR, and TCRdb's table has in-frame clones only and misses some. The data hold 45,000 to 75,000 clones, with about 80% observed a single time. The sample here was CD4+ T cells from PBMCs cultured without peptide, taken before COVID-19 vaccination. The receptors originated from a human donor who received a COVID-19 vaccine.

The chain is built from TRBV19 and TRBJ1-1; a weak D match, TRBD1 (6 bases). The V gene lost 3 bases and the J gene lost 3 bases, with 11 bases spanning the gap. The V gene's germline CDR1 is LNHDA and CDR2 SQIVND (reference sequence). This CDR3 contains 14 residues. Written as DNA, the CDR3 is TGTGCCAGTAGTATTTCAGGGGAGGACACTGAAGCTTTCTTT. Translating gives CASSISGEDTEAFF.

This clone was recorded a few times. The chain joins TRBV6-6 to TRBJ1-1, with D uncertain. Germline lookup yields CDR1 MNHNY and CDR2 SVGAGI (reference sequence). The ends were cut back, 5 bases at V and 0 bases at J, with 13 bases in the middle. The CDR3 has 15 residues. The CDR3 region is CASSPRRQMNTEAFF. The CDR3, as DNA: TGTGCCAGCAGTCCACGCCGACAAATGAACACTGAAGCTTTCTTT.

The genes are TRBV6-5 and TRBJ1-3; D gene ambiguous. There are 12 residues in the CDR3. V lost 5 bases to trimming and J lost 4 bases, with 6 bases between them. Germline assignment: CDR1 MNHEY and CDR2 SVGAGI. The CDR3 region is CASSSEGNTIYF. The CDR3 DNA reads TGTGCCAGCAGTAGCGAGGGAAACACCATATATTTT.

This clone showed up just once. The rearrangement links TRBV7-2 to TRBJ2-7, with D unclear. The CDR3 loop spans 13 amino acids. The V and J ends lost 0 bases and 3 bases respectively, with 6 bases between them. Germline CDR1 SGHTA, CDR2 FQGNSA. The CDR3 loop reads CASSLAPGYEQYV. CDR3 coding DNA: TGTGCCAGCAGCTTAGCTCCAGGCTACGAGCAGTACGTC.

The chain recombines TRBV3-1 (or the pseudogene TRBV3-2) with TRBJ2-3, with D possibly being TRBD2 (6 bases). Between the trimmed V and J ends, which lost 4 bases and 0 bases, there was a span of 11 bases. The CDR3 loop spans 15 amino acids. The germline CDR1 and CDR2 sequences are LGHDT and YNNKEL (reference sequence). CDR3 coding DNA: TGTGCCAGCAGCCCCTATGCGGGAAGCACAGATACGCAGTATTTT. The encoded protein is CASSPYAGSTDTQYF.

This chain links TRBV5-1 with TRBJ1-3, with TRBD1 identical over 7 bases. V shed 6 bases, J shed 0 bases, and the junction held 9 bases outside the gene matches. CDR1 is SGHRS and CDR2 is YFSETQ in the germline V gene. The CDR3 consists of 16 residues. In nucleotides, the CDR3 is TGCGCCAGCAAAGCAGGGACAGCGACCTCTGGAAACACCATATATTTT. It encodes CASKAGTATSGNTIYF.

The chain has TRBV6-5 and TRBJ1-1; tentative D call: TRBD1 (6 bases). The V gene lost 0 bases and the J gene lost 4 bases, with 12 bases spanning the gap. This CDR3 region has 15 residues. CDR1 is MNHEY, CDR2 SVGAGI, per germline. The CDR3 DNA follows: TGTGCCAGCAGTTACTCCCGTGGGGGGCCCACTGAAGCTTTCTTT. Protein sequence: CASSYSRGGPTEAFF.

The gene calls are TRBV10-2 and TRBJ2-3, with D possibly matching TRBD2 (6 bases). This CDR3 is built from 16 residues. Trimming removed 6 bases from V and 0 bases from J, with 16 bases in between. The germline gives CDR1 WSHSY, CDR2 SAAADI. The CDR3 reads CASRPFLGGSTDTQYF. The DNA of the CDR3 is TGCGCCAGCAGACCCTTTTTGGGGGGAAGCACAGATACGCAGTATTTT.

This chain joins TRBV4-1 and TRBJ2-3; 7 nucleotides line up with TRBD1. Germline CDR1 MGHRA, CDR2 YSYEKL. The length of the CDR3 is 16 residues. V gave up 2 bases and J gave up 6 bases; unmatched junction bases: 11. The CDR3 sequence: CASSQNYGQVADTQYF. The DNA of the CDR3 is TGCGCCAGCAGCCAAAATTACGGACAGGTTGCCGATACGCAGTATTTT.

The J gene is TRBJ2-2, the V gene TRBV5-1, with D possibly matching TRBD2 (7 bases). Trimming removed 1 base at V and 6 bases at J, with 16 bases between. Germline V gene sequence: CDR1 SGHRS, CDR2 YFSETQ. The CDR3 length is 16 residues. For the CDR3, the DNA is TGCGCCAGCAGCTTGACGGGGGGCGGACGGGCCGGGGAGCTGTTTTTT. This translates into CASSLTGGGRAGELFF.

The V call is TRBV24-1, the J call TRBJ2-3, with D perhaps TRBD1 (6 bases). The germline CDR1 and CDR2 sequences are KGHDR and SFDVKD. Trimming removed 9 bases at V and 2 bases at J, with 14 bases between. There are 14 residues in the CDR3. CDR3 nucleotides: TGTGCCACCTCCGGGACACAACTCACAGATACGCAGTATTTT. As protein: CATSGTQLTDTQYF.

V usage is TRBV7-9 and J usage is TRBJ2-6, with D maybe TRBD1 (7 bases). Germline lookup yields CDR1 SEHNR and CDR2 FQNEAQ (reference sequence). V was clipped by 2 bases and J by 0 bases, with 11 bases between them. The CDR3 is made up of 17 amino acids. The CDR3, as DNA: TGTGCCAGCAGCTTACCAGGGGGGCTCTCTGGGGCCAACGTCCTGACTTTC. Protein product: CASSLPGGLSGANVLTF.

The V and J genes are TRBV29-1 and TRBJ1-3; tentatively, D is TRBD1 (6 bases). Trimming took 6 bases from V and 4 from J, leaving 13 bases between them. CDR1 and CDR2 from the germline V gene are SQVTM and ANQGSEA. The length of the CDR3 is 13 residues. The CDR3 nucleotides are TGCAGCGTGACCAGGGGTTCGGGAAACACCATATATTTT. This gives the protein CSVTRGSGNTIYF.

This clone was observed once. The V gene is TRBV9, the J gene TRBJ1-1; D gene unclear. With 3 bases removed from V and 3 bases from J, the gap between germline ends came to 15 bases. Germline assignment: CDR1 SGDLS and CDR2 YYNGEE. The CDR3 covers 15 residues. CDR3 bases: TGTGCCAGCAGCGAGCACATAGGAGACCACACTGAAGCTTTCTTT. Translation gives CASSEHIGDHTEAFF. Based on the CDR3 plus reference TRBV9 and TRBJ1-1, the full variable domain is DSGVTQTPKHLITATGQRVTLRCSPRSGDLSVYWYQQSLDQGLQFLIQYYNGEERAKGNILERFSAQQFPDLHSELNLSSLELGDSALYFCASSEHIGDHTEAFFGQGTRLTVV.

The chain joins TRBV20-1 to TRBJ2-5, with D perhaps matching TRBD2 (6 bases). Looked up from germline, CDR1 is DFQATT and CDR2 is SNEGSKA (reference sequence). This CDR3 contains 14 residues. The ends were cut back, 3 bases at V and 5 bases at J, with 16 bases in the middle. Here the CDR3 reads CSASKAGPGETQYF. In DNA, the CDR3 is TGCAGTGCTAGTAAGGCGGGGCCGGGGGAGACCCAGTACTTC.

The genes are TRBV4-2 and TRBJ1-2; tentatively, D is TRBD1 (6 bases). The CDR3 covers 16 residues. Trimming removed 1 base from V and 2 bases from J, with 14 bases in between. CDR1 and CDR2 (germline): LGHNA, YNFKEQ. The CDR3 DNA reads as TGTGCCAGCAGCCAAGTTCTGTCGCAGGGGAACTATGGCTACACCTTC. Amino acid sequence: CASSQVLSQGNYGYTF.

This sequence joins TRBV4-3 and TRBJ1-6; D gene ambiguous. The CDR3 sequence is 17 residues long. Looked up from germline, CDR1 is LGHNA and CDR2 is YSLEER. V was trimmed by 0 bases and J by 7 bases, leaving 16 bases between them. CDR3 sequence reads: CASSQEVPRERNSPLHF. In DNA form, the CDR3 reads TGCGCCAGCAGCCAAGAAGTTCCCCGGGAGAGGAATTCACCCCTCCACTTT.

The chain employs TRBV19 and TRBJ2-5, with D maybe TRBD1 (6 bases). Germline lookup yields CDR1 LNHDA and CDR2 SQIVND (reference sequence). The germline V and J ends were trimmed by 0 bases and 5 bases, with 16 bases remaining between them. This CDR3 region has 16 residues. This CDR3 is CASSIDPPTGRETQYF. The CDR3 region has the DNA TGTGCCAGTAGTATAGACCCACCGACAGGTAGGGAGACCCAGTACTTC.

This clone was picked up a small number of times. The chain employs TRBV5-1 and TRBJ1-3; tentatively, D is TRBD1 (6 bases). V was cut by 2 bases and J by 1 base, with 13 bases left in between. The CDR3 spans 16 residues. Germline V lookup: CDR1 SGHRS, CDR2 YFSETQ. CDR3 in DNA: TGCGCCAGCAGCTTTGGGACCACAGGGTCTGGAAACACCATATATTTT. Translating gives CASSFGTTGSGNTIYF.

The CDR3, as DNA: TGCGCCAGCAGCTTGGCCGGAGGGGAGACCCAGTACTTC. Protein: CASSLAGGETQYF. V and J are TRBV5-1 and TRBJ2-5; D is possibly TRBD2 (6 bases). This CDR3 has 13 amino acids. V was trimmed by 0 bases and J by 5 bases, leaving 8 bases between them. CDR1 is SGHRS, CDR2 YFSETQ, per germline.

The V and J genes are TRBV5-1 and TRBJ2-1; 13 bases are shared with TRBD2. The CDR3 consists of 15 residues. CDR1 is SGHRS and CDR2 is YFSETQ in the germline V gene. Trimming at V came to 3 bases and at J to 8 bases, leaving 5 bases not matched to a gene. The CDR3: CASSSLAGGPDEQFF. The CDR3 DNA follows: TGCGCCAGCAGCTCACTAGCGGGGGGGCCGGATGAGCAGTTCTTC.

This chain uses TRBV6-2 or TRBV6-3 with TRBJ1-6; D gene unclear. With 2 bases removed from V and 5 bases from J, the gap between germline ends came to 22 bases. Germline V lookup: CDR1 MNHEY, CDR2 SVGEGT. The CDR3 loop spans 19 amino acids. CDR3 residues: CASSYIGQPGFGNNSPLHF. CDR3 sequence (DNA): TGTGCCAGCAGTTACATCGGGCAGCCGGGATTCGGCAATAATTCACCCCTCCACTTT.